This TCR beta chain was documented in a study of response to subunit inactivated influenza vaccine. This clonotype was seen at least ten times. The antigen is undetermined. MiXCR was run by TCRdb on the RT-PCR reads, yielding one entry per CDR3 protein. The table includes approximately 170,000 distinct CDR3 sequences, 12% detected once. Findings and limits, study-wide: Each seasonal flu vaccination may recruit only limited new T cells, authors suggested.

Germline assignment: CDR1 SGHTA and CDR2 FQGNSA. The CDR3 has 14 amino acids. V lost 5 bases, J lost 5 bases, and 16 bases lay in between. The sample also formed part of further work on T cells expressing NK-cell markers. As that report states: Production of TCR beta cDNA relied on 5'RACE template switching with UMIs. HCMV serostatus: seven of eight sequenced donors positive, one negative. The CD3+CD56-NKG2C+ fraction of several donors was likewise dominated by these clonotypes. It is unclear if expanded NKG2C-expressing clones target HCMV antigens.

V and J are TRBV7-2 and TRBJ2-7; D is undetermined. This clonotype was obtained from a man aged 45-65 years who received an inactivated influenza vaccine. The sequenced sample was CD8+ T cells sorted from PBMCs, obtained about 12 days after vaccination. The CDR3 protein is CASSPGPFQDEQYF. The CDR3 region has the DNA TGTGCCAGCAGCCCTGGGCCCTTCCAGGACGAGCAGTACTTC.